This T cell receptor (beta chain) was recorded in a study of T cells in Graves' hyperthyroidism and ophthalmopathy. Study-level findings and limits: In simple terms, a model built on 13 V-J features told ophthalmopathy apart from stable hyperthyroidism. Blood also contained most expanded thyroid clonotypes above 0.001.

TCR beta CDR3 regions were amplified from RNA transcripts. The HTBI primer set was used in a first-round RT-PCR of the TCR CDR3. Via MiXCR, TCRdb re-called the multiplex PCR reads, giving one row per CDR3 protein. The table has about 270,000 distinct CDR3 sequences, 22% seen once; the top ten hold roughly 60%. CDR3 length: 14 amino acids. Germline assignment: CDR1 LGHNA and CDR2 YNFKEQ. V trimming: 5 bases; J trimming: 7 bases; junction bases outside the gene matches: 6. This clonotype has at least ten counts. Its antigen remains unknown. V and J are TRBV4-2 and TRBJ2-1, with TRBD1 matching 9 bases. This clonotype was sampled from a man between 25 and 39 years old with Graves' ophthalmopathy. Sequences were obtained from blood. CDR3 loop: CASSTGTGMNEQFF. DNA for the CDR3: TGTGCCAGCAGCACCGGGACAGGGATGAATGAGCAGTTCTTC.